These T cell receptor beta chains were read from a single sample in a study of vaccination and CD4 T cells after COVID-19. These TCRs are of unknown antigen specificity. Each CDR3 protein is one row after TCRdb ran MiXCR on the PCR reads. The sample comprises fewer than 25,000 distinct CDR3 sequences, 40% to 50% of which are singletons, and roughly 4% rests with the top ten. The sample in question was CD4+ T cells from blood, cultured in vitro, obtained about 7 months after SARS-CoV-2 vaccination. The receptors derive from a human donor who had recovered from COVID-19. CDR3s include the opening cysteine and the closing phenylalanine or tryptophan. Each record gives: V gene, D gene, clone size, J gene, CDR3 DNA, CDR3 protein. The D gene is left open where the match is weak. The listing skips clone size in some rows; elsewhere it reads once, few, many or a size class.

TRBV2	TRBD1	once	TRBJ2-3	TGTGCCAGCGAAAGGTACAGGGGTAATACGCAGTATTTT	CASERYRGNTQYF
TRBV27	TRBD2	medium-sized	TRBJ2-1	TGTGCCAGCAGTTCAAATAGTGATACTAGCGCGTCCTACAATGAGCAGTTCTTC	CASSSNSDTSASYNEQFF
TRBV5-8	NA	NA	TRBJ2-6	TGTGCCAGCAGCTTGGAGGGGGGAGCCAACGTCCTGACTTTC	CASSLEGGANVLTF
TRBV20-1	TRBD1	few	TRBJ2-5	TGCAGTGCTAGAGCCGGGACAGGGGTGGATGGGACCCAGTACTTC	CSARAGTGVDGTQYF
TRBV28	NA	few	TRBJ1-2	TGTGCCAGCAGCGACTTCAATGGTGAATATGGCTACACCTTC	CASSDFNGEYGYTF
TRBV5-6	TRBD1	NA	TRBJ2-5	TGTGCCAGCAACCAAAAGACAGGGTTGGGGACCCAGTACTTC	CASNQKTGLGTQYF
TRBV6-2/TRBV6-3	TRBD2	few	TRBJ2-5	TGTGCCAGCAGCTCAGGGACTAGCGGGAGAATCTGGGAGACCCAGTACTTC	CASSSGTSGRIWETQYF
TRBV28	TRBD2	NA	TRBJ2-7	TGTGCCAGCAGTACCCGGCGGGAGGGGATTGGCGAGCAGTACTTC	CASSTRREGIGEQYF
TRBV20-1	NA	NA	TRBJ1-1	TGCAGTGCTCCTACCCTACCGAACACTGAAGCTTTCTTT	CSAPTLPNTEAFF
TRBV7-2	NA	few	TRBJ1-1	TGTGCCAGCAGCTTAGAAGCGGTTGACACTGAAGCTTTCTTT	CASSLEAVDTEAFF
TRBV7-6	TRBD2	few	TRBJ2-5	TGTGCCAGCAGCCCCGGGGTAGCGGGAGCTGGGGAGACCCAGTACTTC	CASSPGVAGAGETQYF
TRBV28	NA	NA	TRBJ2-1	TGTGCCAGCACCCAAGGGGACGGATCCTACAATGAGCAGTTCTTC	CASTQGDGSYNEQFF
TRBV7-2	NA	NA	TRBJ2-7	TGTGCCAGCAGCTGGGGGTTTCGGCAGTACTTC	CASSWGFRQYF
TRBV28	NA	once	TRBJ2-5	TGTGCCAGCAGTTCCCCGTCGACATTTGCCCGGGAGACCCAGTACTTC	CASSSPSTFARETQYF
TRBV27	NA	NA	TRBJ2-1	TGTGCCAGCAGTGACATCGGGCAGCGGAATGAGCAGTTCTTC	CASSDIGQRNEQFF
TRBV7-8	NA	NA	TRBJ2-7	TGTGCCAGCAGCTTAGGGGGGCGGGGTACGGGTTCGTCTTTCGAGCAGTACTTC	CASSLGGRGTGSSFEQYF
TRBV6-1	NA	NA	TRBJ2-7	TGTGCCAGCGACCAAGGGCGCGGGACAGCCTACGAGCAGTACTTC	CASDQGRGTAYEQYF
TRBV28	NA	NA	TRBJ2-2	TGTGCCAGCAGCTCTGAGGGGGGCCTAGGGGAGCTGTTTTTT	CASSSEGGLGELFF
TRBV24-1	NA	NA	TRBJ1-1	TGTGCCACCATGAATCCGCAATCCAGGGGAGCTTTCTTT	CATMNPQSRGAFF
TRBV20-1	NA	few	TRBJ2-3	TGCAGTGCTGTAGCGTCGGGCACAGATACGCAGTATTTT	CSAVASGTDTQYF
TRBV18	NA	NA	TRBJ1-5	TGTGCCAGCTCACCGACTGCGAATCAGCCCCAGCATTTT	CASSPTANQPQHF
TRBV7-9	TRBD2	few	TRBJ2-1	TGTGCCAGCAGCTCCTTAGCGGGACCCTACAATGAGCAGTTCTTC	CASSSLAGPYNEQFF
TRBV4-2	NA	NA	TRBJ2-1	TGTGCCAGCGGACCCAATAGCCTAAATGAGCAGTTCTTC	CASGPNSLNEQFF
TRBV7-3	TRBD2	NA	TRBJ2-3	TGTGCCAGCAGCCGGACTAGCGGTTTCACAGATACGCAGTATTTT	CASSRTSGFTDTQYF
TRBV6-1	TRBD1	NA	TRBJ2-7	TGTGCCAGCACCCCGGGACAGGCGAGCTCCTACGAGCAGTACTTC	CASTPGQASSYEQYF
TRBV6-1	NA	NA	TRBJ1-6	TGTGCCAGCAGTGAAGCGGGCACAGCAAATTCACCCCTCCACTTT	CASSEAGTANSPLHF
TRBV2	NA	few	TRBJ1-6	TGTGCCAGCAGTGAATTCGCGAAGGCACCCCTCCACTTT	CASSEFAKAPLHF
TRBV7-2	TRBD2	NA	TRBJ2-7	TGTGCCAGCAGCCCCTGGACTAGCGACTACGAGCAGTACTTC	CASSPWTSDYEQYF
TRBV20-1	NA	medium-sized	TRBJ1-1	TGCAGTGCTAGCCGGGCCACTGAAGCTTTCTTT	CSASRATEAFF
TRBV7-2	NA	few	TRBJ2-5	TGTGCCAGCAGCTTAATGGGATTCCAAGAGACCCAGTACTTC	CASSLMGFQETQYF
TRBV7-2	NA	NA	TRBJ2-1	TGTGCCAGCAGCTCCTCGGGGTACGATGAGCAGTTCTTC	CASSSSGYDEQFF
TRBV6-1	TRBD1	NA	TRBJ1-5	TGTGCCAGTACACGTACAGGGGATAGCAATCAGCCCCAGCATTTT	CASTRTGDSNQPQHF
TRBV20-1	TRBD1	NA	TRBJ1-2	TGCAGTGCTAGTGTCCGGACAGGGGATGGCTACACCTTC	CSASVRTGDGYTF
TRBV10-3	NA	NA	TRBJ1-5	TGTGCCACCCAGCAGGGCCTCAATCAGCTCCAGCATTTT	CATQQGLNQLQHF
TRBV28	NA	NA	TRBJ1-2	TGTGCCAGCAGCAGGGGCGGGGGGCAATACTATGGCTACACCTTC	CASSRGGGQYYGYTF
TRBV20-1	NA	few	TRBJ2-1	TGCAGTGCCCGGCCTCCTGACCCTCGGGGTGAGCAGTTCTTC	CSARPPDPRGEQFF